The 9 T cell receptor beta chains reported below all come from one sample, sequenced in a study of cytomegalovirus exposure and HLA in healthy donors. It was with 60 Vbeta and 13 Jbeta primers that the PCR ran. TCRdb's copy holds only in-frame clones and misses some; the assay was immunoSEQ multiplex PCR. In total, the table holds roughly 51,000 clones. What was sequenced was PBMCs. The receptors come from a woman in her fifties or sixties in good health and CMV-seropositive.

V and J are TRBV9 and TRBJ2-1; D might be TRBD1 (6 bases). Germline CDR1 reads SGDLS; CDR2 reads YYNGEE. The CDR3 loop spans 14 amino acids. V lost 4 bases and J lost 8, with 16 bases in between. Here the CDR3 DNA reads TGTGCCAGCAGCTCTAACCCGGCAGGGGATGAGCAGTTCTTC. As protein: CASSSNPAGDEQFF.

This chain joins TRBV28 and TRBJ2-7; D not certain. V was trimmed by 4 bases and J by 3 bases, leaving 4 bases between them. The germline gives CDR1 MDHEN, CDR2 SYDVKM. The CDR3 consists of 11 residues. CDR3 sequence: CASSSYYEQYF. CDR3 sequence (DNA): TGTGCCAGCAGTTCCTACTACGAGCAGTACTTC.

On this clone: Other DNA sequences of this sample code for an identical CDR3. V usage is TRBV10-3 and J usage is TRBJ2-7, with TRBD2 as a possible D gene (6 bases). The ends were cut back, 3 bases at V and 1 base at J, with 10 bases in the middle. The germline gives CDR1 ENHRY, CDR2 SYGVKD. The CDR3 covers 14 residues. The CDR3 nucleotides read TGTGCCATCAGTGAAGCTAGCGCTTCCTACGAGCAGTACTTC. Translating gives CAISEASASYEQYF.

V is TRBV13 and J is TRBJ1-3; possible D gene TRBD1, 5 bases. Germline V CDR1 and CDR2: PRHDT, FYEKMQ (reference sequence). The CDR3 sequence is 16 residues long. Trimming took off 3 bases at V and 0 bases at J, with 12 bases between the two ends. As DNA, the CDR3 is TGTGCCAGCAGCTTTGGCCGGACACTCTCTGGAAACACCATATATTTT. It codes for CASSFGRTLSGNTIYF.

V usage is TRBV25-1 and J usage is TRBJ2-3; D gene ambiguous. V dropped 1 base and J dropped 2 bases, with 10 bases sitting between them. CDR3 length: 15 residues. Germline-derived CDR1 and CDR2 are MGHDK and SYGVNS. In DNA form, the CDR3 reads TGTGCCAGCAGTGAATTTGACATATACACAGATACGCAGTATTTT. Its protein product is CASSEFDIYTDTQYF.

CDR3 nucleotide sequence: TGTGCCAGCAGTTCATACCGGGACAGTTACACTGAAGCTTTCTTT. This translates into CASSSYRDSYTEAFF. J is TRBJ1-1 and V is TRBV28; 7 bases line up with TRBD1. The CDR3 covers 15 residues. The V gene's germline CDR1 is MDHEN and CDR2 SYDVKM. The J segment lost 3 bases and the V segment lost 4 bases, leaving 8 bases of the junction unmatched. Variable domain in full (rest from reference TRBV28 and TRBJ1-1): DVKVTQSSRYLVKRTGEKVFLECVQDMDHENMFWYRQDPGLGLRLIYFSYDVKMKEKGDIPEGYSVSREKKERFSLILESASTNQTSMYLCASSSYRDSYTEAFFGQGTRLTVV.

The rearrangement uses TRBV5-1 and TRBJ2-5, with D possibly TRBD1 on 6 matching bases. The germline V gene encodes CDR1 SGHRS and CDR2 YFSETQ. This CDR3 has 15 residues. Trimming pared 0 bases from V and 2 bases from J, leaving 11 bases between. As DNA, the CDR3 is TGCGCCAGCAGCTTGGTGGGGGCAACACAAGAGACCCAGTACTTC. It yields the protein CASSLVGATQETQYF. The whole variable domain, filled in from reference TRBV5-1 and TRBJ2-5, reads KAGVTQTPRYLIKTRGQQVTLSCSPISGHRSVSWYQQTPGQGLQFLFEYFSETQRNKGNFPGRFSGRQFSNSRSEMNVSTLELGDSALYLCASSLVGATQETQYFGPGTRLLVL.

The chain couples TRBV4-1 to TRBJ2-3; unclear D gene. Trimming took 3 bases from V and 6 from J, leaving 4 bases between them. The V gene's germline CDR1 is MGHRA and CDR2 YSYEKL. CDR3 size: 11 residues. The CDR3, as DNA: TGCGCCAGCAGCCAGCGGGATACGCAGTATTTT. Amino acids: CASSQRDTQYF.

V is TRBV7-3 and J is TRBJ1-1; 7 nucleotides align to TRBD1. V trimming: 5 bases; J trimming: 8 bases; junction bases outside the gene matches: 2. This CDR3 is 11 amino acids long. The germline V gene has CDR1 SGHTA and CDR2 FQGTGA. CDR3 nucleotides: TGTGCCAGCAGCGAGACAGGGGAAGCTTTCTTT. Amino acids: CASSETGEAFF.